These 26 T cell receptor beta chains originate from one sample sequenced in a study of blood T cell repertoires in COVID-19 (dated by TCRdb to 2018 to 2020). The library relied on the immunoSEQ multiplex PCR assay. This is the immuneACCESS table as TCRdb keeps it, with only in-frame sequences that have V and J called. A part of the clones is gone; compared with another copy, unresolved V genes explain less than half, and the rest is unexplained. A total of approximately 130,000 clones appear in this sample, 75% to 90% of them only once. The top ten clonotypes cover roughly 2.5% of the sample. The sequenced sample consisted of peripheral blood. These receptors came from a man in his fifties or sixties with active COVID-19.

This clone was picked up one time. The chain employs TRBV19 and TRBJ2-1; D not resolved. V shed 4 bases and J shed 6 bases, with 10 bases lying between them. The CDR3 has 13 amino acids. Germline V gene data show CDR1 as LNHDA and CDR2 as SQIVND (reference sequence). The CDR3: CASSTAPGNEQFF. The CDR3 nucleotides read TGTGCCAGTAGTACCGCCCCGGGCAATGAGCAGTTCTTC.

The chain has TRBV12-3 or TRBV12-4 and TRBJ2-2; D perhaps matches TRBD2 (6 bases). The CDR3 is 13 residues long. Deletions cut 11 bases from V and 0 bases from J, with 10 bases between. The CDR3 DNA reads as TGTGCCCGGGGGTGGCCGAACACCGGGGAGCTGTTTTTT. Translated, it gives CARGWPNTGELFF.

As concerns this clone: Distinct nucleotide sequences in the sample also encode this CDR3. V gene TRBV29-1 combines with J gene TRBJ2-2; D remains unclear. Trimming stripped 3 bases from V and 1 base from J, with 6 bases between. The CDR3 runs to 13 residues. Germline-derived CDR1 and CDR2 are SQVTM and ANQGSEA. For the CDR3, the DNA is TGCAGCGTTGACACCAGGAACACCGGGGAGCTGTTTTTT. The encoded protein is CSVDTRNTGELFF.

The chain carries TRBV5-6 and TRBJ2-3; TRBD2 matches 12 bases. Trimming took 0 bases from V and 6 from J; bases not matched to a gene: 8. Germline assignment: CDR1 SGHDT and CDR2 YYEEEE. The CDR3 covers 17 residues. The CDR3 nucleotides read TGTGCCAGCAGCTTGGCCTTAAGACTAGCGGGGGAGGATACGCAGTATTTT. It encodes CASSLALRLAGEDTQYF.

The chain has TRBV18 and TRBJ2-7; TRBD2 matches 8 bases. The CDR3 loop spans 16 amino acids. The V gene end was trimmed by 5 bases and the J gene end by 0 bases; junction bases not matched to a gene: 9. Germline CDR1 and CDR2: KGHSH and LQKENI. CDR3 coding DNA: TGTGCCAGCTCATCGATACGAGCGGGGGACTCCTACGAGCAGTACTTC. It encodes CASSSIRAGDSYEQYF.

The chain couples TRBV5-4 to TRBJ1-1, with D possibly TRBD1 on 6 matching bases. Trimming cost V 5 bases and J 5 bases, with 22 bases left between them. The germline CDR1 and CDR2 sequences are SGHNT and YYREEE (reference sequence). The CDR3 spans 16 residues. The CDR3 DNA follows: TGTGCCAGCAGGCCGGGTTCTGTCAGGGGCGCGACTGAAGCTTTCTTT. The encoded protein is CASRPGSVRGATEAFF.

This clone was counted once. The gene calls are TRBV19 and TRBJ1-1; D is ambiguous. V was pared by 3 bases and J by 0 bases, with 8 bases between. The germline V gene encodes CDR1 LNHDA and CDR2 SQIVND (reference sequence). The CDR3 is made up of 14 amino acids. This chain's CDR3 is CASSMGPLNTEAFF. CDR3 DNA: TGTGCCAGTAGTATGGGCCCTTTGAACACTGAAGCTTTCTTT.

The rearrangement uses TRBV19 and TRBJ2-3; D call uncertain. The V gene lost 6 bases and the J gene lost 1 base, with 8 bases spanning the gap. Germline CDR1 LNHDA, CDR2 SQIVND (reference sequence). This CDR3 comprises 13 residues. The CDR3 nucleotides are TGTGCCAGTAGGAACTTTGGCACAGATACGCAGTATTTT. Its protein is CASRNFGTDTQYF.

The chain links TRBV6-5 to TRBJ1-1; perhaps TRBD1 as D (5 bases). This CDR3 has 13 amino acids. With 4 bases removed from V and 1 base from J, the gap between germline ends came to 7 bases. Germline V gene sequence: CDR1 MNHEY, CDR2 SVGAGI. The CDR3 sequence is CASSWTSNTEAFF. The CDR3 coding sequence is TGTGCCAGCAGTTGGACATCGAACACTGAAGCTTTCTTT.

CDR3 amino acids: CAIRPGLAPHEQFF. The CDR3, as DNA: TGTGCCATCAGGCCGGGACTAGCGCCCCATGAGCAGTTCTTC. This chain joins TRBV10-3 and TRBJ2-1, with TRBD2 identical over 10 bases. There are 14 residues in the CDR3. Per germline, CDR1 ENHRY and CDR2 SYGVKD. Trimming at V came to 6 bases and at J to 8 bases, leaving 7 bases not matched to a gene.

The chain employs TRBV12-5 and TRBJ1-1; D is perhaps TRBD1 (5 bases). Germline values: CDR1 LGHNT, CDR2 FRNRAP. V was trimmed by 5 bases and J by 1 base, leaving 8 bases between them. The CDR3 extends over 13 amino acids. The CDR3: CASGVDTNTEAFF. CDR3 coding DNA: TGTGCTAGTGGTGTGGACACGAACACTGAAGCTTTCTTT.

This rearrangement joins TRBV2 to TRBJ2-4, with D perhaps TRBD2 (5 bases). The CDR3 consists of 16 residues. Germline CDR1 reads SNHLY; CDR2 reads FYNNEI. V lost 5 bases to trimming and J lost 0 bases, with 14 bases between them. The CDR3 DNA reads TGTGCCAGCAGTCCATCCGGGGAGAGAGCCAAAAACATTCAGTACTTC. Translated: CASSPSGERAKNIQYF.

The chain employs TRBV7-2 and TRBJ1-1, with D possibly TRBD1 on 6 matching bases. Germline V gene data show CDR1 as SGHTA and CDR2 as FQGNSA. The V end lost 4 bases, the J end lost 4 bases, and 13 bases lay between the germline ends. CDR3 length equals 14 residues. The CDR3 coding sequence is TGTGCCAGCAGCTCCCCCGGGGGGCGCACTGAAGCTTTCTTT. Translating it yields CASSSPGGRTEAFF.

This chain connects TRBV3-1 (or the pseudogene TRBV3-2) to TRBJ2-3; the match to TRBD2 covers 12 bases. Trimming took 5 bases from V and 6 from J; bases not matched to a gene: 12. Germline lookup yields CDR1 LGHDT and CDR2 YNNKEL (reference sequence). This CDR3 has 17 amino acids. The CDR3 nucleotides are TGTGCCAGCAGCTGGCGCCCTACTAGCGGGGGGCTGGATACGCAGTATTTT. Protein: CASSWRPTSGGLDTQYF.

V gene TRBV3-1 (or the pseudogene TRBV3-2) combines with J gene TRBJ2-7; 7 nucleotides align to TRBD2. The CDR3 consists of 17 residues. V was pared by 4 bases and J by 5 bases, with 17 bases of the junction left unmatched. Germline CDR1 and CDR2: LGHDT and YNNKEL (reference sequence). This CDR3 reads CASSRGPSGRGRNEQYF. DNA for the CDR3: TGTGCCAGCAGCCGAGGCCCCTCTGGGCGGGGGAGGAACGAGCAGTACTTC.

The gene calls are TRBV7-9 and TRBJ1-5; D may be TRBD1 (6 bases). The CDR3 has 14 amino acids. The V and J ends lost 8 bases and 7 bases respectively, with 18 bases between them. Germline lookup yields CDR1 SEHNR and CDR2 FQNEAQ (reference sequence). The CDR3 region has the DNA TGTGCCAGCTCCCCTTCGGGGGGCGGGCAGCCCCAGCATTTT. Its translation: CASSPSGGGQPQHF.

The chain couples TRBV15 to TRBJ2-2; 8 nucleotides align to TRBD1. The CDR3 runs to 15 residues. The trim removed 4 bases at V and 6 bases at J, leaving 7 bases unmatched. In germline, CDR1 is LNHNV, CDR2 YYDKDF (reference sequence). The CDR3 region has the DNA TGTGCCACCAGCATTGGAACAGGGGGGTCCGGGGAGCTGTTTTTT. This gives the protein CATSIGTGGSGELFF.

This chain connects TRBV5-1 to TRBJ1-5; D may be TRBD1 (6 bases). Germline CDR1 and CDR2: SGHRS and YFSETQ. The V end was cut by 2 bases, the J end by 6 bases, with 9 bases between. The CDR3 has 13 residues. The chain's CDR3 is CASSLQGGQPQHF. The CDR3 DNA follows: TGCGCCAGCAGCTTACAGGGTGGTCAGCCCCAGCATTTT.

V usage is TRBV5-6 and J usage is TRBJ1-1, with unresolved D. Germline V gene sequence: CDR1 SGHDT, CDR2 YYEEEE. CDR3 length: 14 amino acids. The V end was cut by 1 base, the J end by 2 bases, with 9 bases between. As DNA, the CDR3 is TGTGCCAGCAGCTTGTTAAAACAAAACACTGAAGCTTTCTTT. This sequence encodes CASSLLKQNTEAFF. Full variable domain (rest looked up from reference TRBV5-6 and TRBJ1-1): DAGVTQSPTHLIKTRGQQVTLRCSPKSGHDTVSWYQQALGQGPQFIFQYYEEEERQRGNFPDRFSGHQFPNYSSELNVNALLLGDSALYLCASSLLKQNTEAFFGQGTRLTVV.

V and J are TRBV7-2 and TRBJ2-7; 10 nucleotides line up with TRBD1. V dropped 5 bases and J dropped 6; count of bases not matched to a gene: 7. The CDR3 consists of 14 residues. The germline CDR1 and CDR2 sequences are SGHTA and FQGNSA. CDR3 sequence reads: CASSPRQGAFEQYF. DNA for the CDR3: TGTGCCAGCAGCCCTAGACAGGGGGCCTTCGAGCAGTACTTC. The variable domain in full, completed from reference TRBV7-2 and TRBJ2-7, reads GAGVSQSPSNKVTEKGKDVELRCDPISGHTALYWYRQSLGQGLEFLIYFQGNSAPDKSGLPSDRFSAERTGGSVSTLTIQRTQQEDSAVYLCASSPRQGAFEQYFGPGTRLTVT.

The rearrangement joins TRBV21-1 to TRBJ2-3; the tabulated D call, TRBD2, remains unverified against the DNA. TRBV21-1 is given as a pseudogene. The CDR3 is 14 amino acids. The CDR3 loop is CASSKEEGRDTQYF. The DNA of the CDR3 is TGTGCCAGCAGCAAAGAGGAGGGTAGAGATACGCAGTATTTT.

This clone was seen a single time. V usage is TRBV20-1 and J usage is TRBJ1-2; no clear D gene. Looked up from germline, CDR1 is DFQATT and CDR2 is SNEGSKA (reference sequence). The CDR3 is made up of 11 amino acids. Trimming cost V 3 bases and J 6 bases, with 8 bases left between them. The CDR3 sequence: CSARVADGYTF. The CDR3 bases are TGCAGTGCTAGGGTGGCGGATGGCTACACCTTC.

Only one count was recorded for this clone. This chain connects TRBV2 to TRBJ2-7, with TRBD2 identical over 9 bases. Unmatched junction bases numbered 8, after V lost 4 bases and J lost 4 bases. CDR1 and CDR2 from the germline V gene are SNHLY and FYNNEI. The CDR3 extends over 15 amino acids. CDR3 sequence reads: CASSGGGAKEYEQYF. In nucleotides, the CDR3 is TGTGCCAGCAGTGGCGGGGGGGCAAAGGAGTACGAGCAGTACTTC.

The J gene is TRBJ1-1, the V gene TRBV6-5; D not certain. The CDR3 covers 13 residues. V lost 1 base to trimming and J lost 1 base, with 4 bases between them. Germline lookup yields CDR1 MNHEY and CDR2 SVGAGI. CDR3 amino acids: CASSYYKNTEAFF. The CDR3 bases are TGTGCCAGCAGTTACTACAAGAACACTGAAGCTTTCTTT.

The V gene is TRBV27, the J gene TRBJ2-6, with D tentatively TRBD2 (6 bases). The CDR3 is made up of 15 amino acids. Germline values: CDR1 MNHEY, CDR2 SMNVEV (reference sequence). V lost 5 bases and J lost 2, with 10 bases in between. DNA of the CDR3: TGTGCCAGCAGTGCCTGGAGGGCTGGGGCCAACGTCCTGACTTTC. It specifies CASSAWRAGANVLTF. Full variable domain (rest looked up from reference TRBV27 and TRBJ2-6): EAQVTQNPRYLITVTGKKLTVTCSQNMNHEYMSWYRQDPGLGLRQIYYSMNVEVTDKGDVPEGYKVSRKEKRNFPLILESPSPNQTSLYFCASSAWRAGANVLTFGAGSRLTVL.

The V call is TRBV5-1, the J call TRBJ2-7; perhaps TRBD1 as D (6 bases). V was clipped by 0 bases and J by 4 bases, with 23 bases between them. There are 18 residues in the CDR3. The germline CDR1 and CDR2 sequences are SGHRS and YFSETQ. CDR3 sequence: CASSLDPTGSLKFYEQYF. CDR3 DNA sequence: TGCGCCAGCAGCTTGGACCCTACAGGGTCCCTTAAATTTTACGAGCAGTACTTC.